The 15 T cell receptor beta chains given below trace back to one sample, sequenced in a study of T cell responses to AZD1222 COVID-19 vaccine. Data came from immunoSEQ multiplex PCR; TCRdb stores just in-frame clones and leaves some out. The data contain more than 95,000 clones, roughly 86% of them singletons. The sample here was peripheral blood, taken on day 0 of AZD1222 vaccination. All receptors derive from an adult in good health.

The sample holds a few counts of this clone. The chain employs TRBV6-6 and TRBJ2-7; 8 nucleotides align to TRBD1. This CDR3 spans 15 amino acids. J was trimmed by 6 bases and V by 0 bases; bases with no gene match: 7. Germline assignment: CDR1 MNHNY and CDR2 SVGAGI (reference sequence). DNA of the CDR3: TGTGCCAGCAGTTACTCGTCCCAGGGGGCTGGCGAGCAGTACTTC. As protein: CASSYSSQGAGEQYF.

This clone showed up just once. This chain uses TRBV29-1 with TRBJ1-1; D perhaps matches TRBD1 (5 bases). The germline V gene has CDR1 SQVTM and CDR2 ANQGSEA. The CDR3 length is 13 residues. Trimming removed 1 base from V and 4 bases from J, with 10 bases in between. Here the CDR3 reads CSVEGQGATEAFF. The CDR3 nucleotides read TGCAGCGTTGAAGGGCAGGGTGCCACTGAAGCTTTCTTT.

The V and J genes are TRBV6-5 and TRBJ1-1; D remains ambiguous. V lost 10 bases to trimming and J lost 0 bases, with 12 bases between them. The CDR3 has 13 residues. Germline V gene sequence: CDR1 MNHEY, CDR2 SVGAGI. The CDR3 nucleotides are TGTGCCACAAAGGGCGTCATGAACACTGAAGCTTTCTTT. It is translated as CATKGVMNTEAFF.

In this sample, this clone turned up a few times. V gene TRBV7-9 combines with J gene TRBJ1-1, with TRBD1 as a possible D gene (5 bases). In germline, CDR1 is SEHNR, CDR2 FQNEAQ (reference sequence). The V end was cut by 0 bases, the J end by 11 bases, with 13 bases between. CDR3 size: 13 residues. The CDR3 is CASSLAVATDAFF. Written as DNA, the CDR3 is TGTGCCAGCAGCTTAGCGGTGGCGACAGACGCTTTCTTT.

This clone was counted only a few times. The chain joins TRBV6-5 to TRBJ2-7; D is unclear. This CDR3 has 12 residues. V lost 7 bases, J lost 6 bases, and 13 bases lay in between. The germline gives CDR1 MNHEY, CDR2 SVGAGI. The CDR3 DNA reads as TGTGCCAGCAATACCCGGCCCTTCGAGCAGTACTTC. It codes for CASNTRPFEQYF.

The chain joins TRBV10-2 to TRBJ1-1; perhaps TRBD1 as D (5 bases). This CDR3 contains 14 residues. V lost 6 bases to trimming and J lost 0 bases, with 11 bases between them. CDR1 is WSHSY and CDR2 is SAAADI in the germline V gene. The CDR3 region is CASRLGGMNTEAFF. The CDR3 nucleotides read TGCGCCAGCAGGTTGGGGGGTATGAACACTGAAGCTTTCTTT.

The rearrangement joins TRBV3-1 (or the pseudogene TRBV3-2) to TRBJ2-1; TRBD1 might be the D (6 bases). CDR3 length: 17 amino acids. CDR1 is LGHDT, CDR2 YNNKEL, per germline (reference sequence). Trimming pared 0 bases from V and 5 bases from J, leaving 17 bases between. For the CDR3, the DNA is TGTGCCAGCAGCCAAGAGAGGCTTGGGGGCCGCGACAATGAGCAGTTCTTC. As protein: CASSQERLGGRDNEQFF.

The chain couples TRBV5-1 to TRBJ2-7; D is possibly TRBD1 (6 bases). This CDR3 spans 15 amino acids. Germline CDR1 and CDR2: SGHRS and YFSETQ. V was trimmed by 0 bases and J by 3 bases, leaving 13 bases between them. The DNA for the CDR3 is TGCGCCAGCAGCTTGGAGGCAGGGGACGACTACGAGCAGTACTTC. Translation: CASSLEAGDDYEQYF.

The chain uses TRBV5-4 and TRBJ1-1, with D perhaps matching TRBD1 (5 bases). This CDR3 contains 13 residues. Per the germline V gene, CDR1 is SGHNT and CDR2 is YYREEE (reference sequence). V lost 5 bases and J lost 1, with 9 bases in between. The CDR3: CASSMTENTEAFF. The CDR3 DNA follows: TGTGCCAGCAGTATGACAGAGAACACTGAAGCTTTCTTT.

V usage is TRBV29-1 and J usage is TRBJ1-5, with D perhaps matching TRBD1 (5 bases). Germline V gene data show CDR1 as SQVTM and CDR2 as ANQGSEA. The V and J ends lost 8 bases and 6 bases respectively, with 17 bases between them. The CDR3 runs to 13 residues. The CDR3 DNA reads TGCAGCTTCACGTGGGGGGAGGGTCAGCCCCAGCATTTT. Its protein is CSFTWGEGQPQHF.

CDR3 bases: TGTGCCAGCAGTGGAGGAAGAACCGGGGAGCTGTTTTTT. Residues: CASSGGRTGELFF. The rearrangement joins TRBV28 to TRBJ2-2, with D possibly matching TRBD2 (5 bases). Trimming cost V 5 bases and J 5 bases, with 9 bases left between them. Germline CDR1 MDHEN, CDR2 SYDVKM. The CDR3 spans 13 residues. Full variable domain (outside the CDR3, taken from reference TRBV28 and TRBJ2-2): DVKVTQSSRYLVKRTGEKVFLECVQDMDHENMFWYRQDPGLGLRLIYFSYDVKMKEKGDIPEGYSVSREKKERFSLILESASTNQTSMYLCASSGGRTGELFFGEGSRLTVL.

The chain has TRBV27 and TRBJ2-3; 9 positions agree with TRBD1. V lost 6 bases and J lost 4; bases outside the gene matches: 14. This CDR3 spans 17 amino acids. CDR1 is MNHEY, CDR2 SMNVEV, per germline (reference sequence). CDR3 nucleotides: TGTGCCAGCAGACCCACCCCCGGGACAGGGATCCCAGATACGCAGTATTTT. Amino acid sequence: CASRPTPGTGIPDTQYF.

The rearrangement joins TRBV30 to TRBJ1-6; 9 bases map to TRBD1. Germline V gene data show CDR1 as GTSNPN and CDR2 as SVGIG (reference sequence). This CDR3 has 13 residues. V was pared by 5 bases and J by 4 bases, with 0 bases of the junction left unmatched. CDR3 nucleotide sequence: TGTGCCTGGGGGACAGGGTATAATTCACCCCTCCACTTT. It encodes CAWGTGYNSPLHF.

This clone showed up just once. This sequence joins TRBV6-5 and TRBJ1-2; D call uncertain. Per the germline V gene, CDR1 is MNHEY and CDR2 is SVGAGI. This CDR3 spans 14 amino acids. V shed 6 bases and J shed 6 bases, with 17 bases lying between them. CDR3 DNA sequence: TGTGCCAGCAGAAGTCCCACCGCCATACATGGCTACACCTTC. Translated: CASRSPTAIHGYTF.

This chain uses TRBV3-1 (or the pseudogene TRBV3-2) with TRBJ2-3; 10 bases line up with TRBD2. The CDR3 totals 15 residues. Germline V gene lookup returns CDR1 LGHDT and CDR2 YNNKEL (reference sequence). The V gene end was trimmed by 0 bases and the J gene end by 8 bases; junction bases not matched to a gene: 5. This CDR3 is CASSQDVSGGITQYF. In nucleotides, the CDR3 is TGTGCCAGCAGCCAAGATGTTAGCGGGGGGATTACGCAGTATTTT.